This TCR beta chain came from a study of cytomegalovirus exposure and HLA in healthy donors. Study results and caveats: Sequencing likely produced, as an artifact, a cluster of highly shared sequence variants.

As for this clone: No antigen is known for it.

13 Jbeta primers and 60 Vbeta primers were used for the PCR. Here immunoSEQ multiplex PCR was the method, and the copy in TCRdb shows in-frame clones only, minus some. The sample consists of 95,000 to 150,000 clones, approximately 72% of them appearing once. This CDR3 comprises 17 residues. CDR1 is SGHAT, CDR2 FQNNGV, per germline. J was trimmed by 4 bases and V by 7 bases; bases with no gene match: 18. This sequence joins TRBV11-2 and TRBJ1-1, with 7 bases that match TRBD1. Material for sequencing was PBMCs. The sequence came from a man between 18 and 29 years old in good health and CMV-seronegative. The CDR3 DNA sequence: TGTGCCAGCACTTCTCTCGTCAGGGGGTCGCTAGGCACTGAAGCTTTCTTT. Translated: CASTSLVRGSLGTEAFF.